Listed below are T cell receptor beta chains from one sample, sequenced in a study of Japanese encephalitis immunity and Zika vaccine responses. Each CDR3 protein gets one entry after TCRdb re-called the 5' RACE reads with MiXCR. The sample shows 250 or so distinct CDR3 sequences, roughly 6.6% of them seen only once. Here the sequenced sample was antigen-activated CD4+ T cells from blood, cultured, taken during a Zika inactivated vaccine study. The receptors come from an adult woman who received an inactivated Zika virus vaccine. CDR3s include the opening cysteine and the closing phenylalanine or tryptophan. The D gene is left open where the match is weak. Size is stated for part of the rows, as once, few or many counts, or as a class when the clone is expanded.

clone size: medium-sized
V gene: TRBV19
D gene: NA
J gene: TRBJ1-1
CDR3 protein: CASSTGYGPNTEAFF
CDR3 DNA: TGTGCCAGTAGTACTGGATATGGCCCGAACACTGAAGCTTTCTTT

clone size: medium-sized
V gene: TRBV23-1
D gene: NA
J gene: TRBJ2-7
CDR3 protein: CASAIRDEQYF
CDR3 DNA: TGCGCCAGCGCCATCCGGGACGAGCAGTACTTC

clone size: large
V gene: TRBV29-1
D gene: TRBD2
J gene: TRBJ2-1
CDR3 protein: CSVVRIAGFYNEQFF
CDR3 DNA: TGCAGCGTGGTTAGAATAGCGGGCTTCTACAATGAGCAGTTCTTC

clone size: large
V gene: TRBV10-3
D gene: TRBD2
J gene: TRBJ2-1
CDR3 protein: CAISEGAGGVSYNEQFF
CDR3 DNA: TGTGCCATCAGTGAAGGAGCCGGGGGGGTCTCCTACAATGAGCAGTTCTTC

clone size: large
V gene: TRBV6-5
D gene: TRBD1
J gene: TRBJ2-6
CDR3 protein: CASTRGTGAGANVLTF
CDR3 DNA: TGTGCCAGCACCCGCGGGACAGGGGCCGGGGCCAACGTCCTGACTTTC

clone size: large
V gene: TRBV19
D gene: NA
J gene: TRBJ2-2
CDR3 protein: CASSVGANTGELFF
CDR3 DNA: TGTGCCAGTAGTGTGGGAGCGAACACCGGGGAGCTGTTTTTT

clone size: large
V gene: TRBV12-3/TRBV12-4
D gene: NA
J gene: TRBJ1-5
CDR3 protein: CASREGRYNQPQHF
CDR3 DNA: TGTGCCAGCAGGGAAGGCAGATACAATCAGCCCCAGCATTTT

clone size: large
V gene: TRBV5-6
D gene: NA
J gene: TRBJ2-7
CDR3 protein: CASSLGGGTYEQYF
CDR3 DNA: TGTGCCAGCAGCTTGGGTGGGGGCACCTACGAGCAGTACTTC

clone size: hyperexpanded
V gene: TRBV6-5
D gene: NA
J gene: TRBJ2-7
CDR3 protein: CASSPTGSGDRNEQYF
CDR3 DNA: TGTGCCAGCAGTCCAACGGGTTCCGGGGATAGGAACGAGCAGTACTTC

clone size: large
V gene: TRBV2
D gene: TRBD2
J gene: TRBJ2-5
CDR3 protein: CASSGLAGVETQYF
CDR3 DNA: TGTGCCAGCAGCGGACTAGCGGGAGTTGAGACCCAGTACTTC

clone size: large
V gene: TRBV4-2
D gene: TRBD2
J gene: TRBJ2-7
CDR3 protein: CASSQALAGSYEQYF
CDR3 DNA: TGTGCCAGCAGCCAAGCTCTAGCGGGGAGCTACGAGCAGTACTTC

clone size: medium-sized
V gene: TRBV19
D gene: TRBD1
J gene: TRBJ1-2
CDR3 protein: CASSFQGQGVYGYTF
CDR3 DNA: TGTGCCAGTAGTTTCCAGGGACAGGGTGTCTATGGCTACACCTTC

clone size: NA
V gene: TRBV9
D gene: NA
J gene: TRBJ2-3
CDR3 protein: CASSPRRQYTDTQYF
CDR3 DNA: TGTGCCAGCAGCCCAAGGAGACAGTACACAGATACGCAGTATTTT

clone size: large
V gene: TRBV30
D gene: NA
J gene: TRBJ2-6
CDR3 protein: CAWETDNVLTF
CDR3 DNA: TGTGCCTGGGAGACGGACAACGTCCTGACTTTC

clone size: large
V gene: TRBV5-6
D gene: NA
J gene: TRBJ1-2
CDR3 protein: CASSLGAQGYGYTF
CDR3 DNA: TGTGCCAGCAGCTTGGGGGCCCAAGGCTATGGCTACACCTTC

clone size: hyperexpanded
V gene: TRBV7-2
D gene: NA
J gene: TRBJ2-5
CDR3 protein: CASSPRRDQETQYF
CDR3 DNA: TGTGCCAGCAGCCCACGACGGGACCAAGAGACCCAGTACTTC

clone size: large
V gene: TRBV27
D gene: NA
J gene: TRBJ2-2
CDR3 protein: CASSEALGGTGELFF
CDR3 DNA: TGTGCCAGCAGCGAAGCACTAGGGGGAACCGGGGAGCTGTTTTTT